Following are 17 T cell receptor beta chains from one sample sequenced in a study of CD4+ T cells in melanoma. Data came from immunoSEQ multiplex PCR; TCRdb stores just in-frame clones and leaves some out. The table has about 140,000 clones, nearly 95% seen once. Every receptor here comes from a human donor with melanoma.

This chain joins TRBV7-3 and TRBJ2-1; 11 bases map to TRBD2. This CDR3 is 20 amino acids long. Germline CDR1 is SGHTA and CDR2 is FQGTGA. V gave up 2 bases and J gave up 0 bases; unmatched junction bases: 12. CDR3 residues: CASSLQVVLAGGSSYNEQFF. In DNA, the CDR3 is TGTGCCAGCAGCTTACAAGTTGTGCTAGCGGGGGGTAGCTCCTACAATGAGCAGTTCTTC.

The genes are TRBV10-1 and TRBJ2-3, with D unclear. Trimming took 4 bases from V and 1 from J, leaving 9 bases between them. This CDR3 has 14 residues. Germline assignment: CDR1 WNHNN and CDR2 SYGVQD (reference sequence). CDR3 DNA: TGCGCCAGCAGTGTAGGGCATCGCACAGATACGCAGTATTTT. Encoded protein: CASSVGHRTDTQYF.

V usage is TRBV6-6 and J usage is TRBJ1-5, with 7 bases matching TRBD1. The germline CDR1 and CDR2 sequences are MNHNY and SVGAGI (reference sequence). This CDR3 has 14 amino acids. J lost 3 bases, V lost 5 bases, and 4 bases had no gene match. In DNA, the CDR3 is TGTGCCAGCAGTACACAGGGGACCAATCAGCCCCAGCATTTT. This encodes CASSTQGTNQPQHF.

Worth noting for this clone: Other DNA sequences in the sample encode the same CDR3. This chain joins TRBV2 and TRBJ1-5, with D hard to call. CDR1 and CDR2 from the germline V gene are SNHLY and FYNNEI. The CDR3 loop spans 14 amino acids. V was shortened by 2 bases and J by 0 bases, with 5 bases between the two germline ends. The CDR3 nucleotides read TGTGCCAGCAGTGAACTCAATAGCAATCAGCCCCAGCATTTT. Encoded protein: CASSELNSNQPQHF. The variable domain in full, with the rest retrieved from reference TRBV2 and TRBJ1-5, is EPEVTQTPSHQVTQMGQEVILRCVPISNHLYFYWYRQILGQKVEFLVSFYNNEISEKSEIFDDQFSVERPDGSNFTLKIRSTKLEDSAMYFCASSELNSNQPQHFGDGTRLSIL.

The rearrangement uses TRBV12-5 and TRBJ2-2, with 16 bases matching TRBD2. The ends lost 4 bases at V and 3 bases at J; junction bases unmatched: 2. CDR3 length: 17 amino acids. Per the germline V gene, CDR1 is LGHNT and CDR2 is FRNRAP. CDR3 sequence reads: CASGSGLAGGYTGELFF. The CDR3 nucleotides are TGTGCTAGTGGTTCGGGACTAGCGGGGGGGTACACCGGGGAGCTGTTTTTT.

The genes are TRBV5-1 and TRBJ2-1; either TRBD1 or TRBD2 may supply D (6 bases each). Germline CDR1 SGHRS, CDR2 YFSETQ. The CDR3 sequence is 15 residues long. With 9 bases removed from V and 2 bases from J, the gap between germline ends came to 18 bases. The DNA of the CDR3 is TGCGCCACTCAGAGGGGGGTAGGGCCCTACAATGAGCAGTTCTTC. Residues: CATQRGVGPYNEQFF. Supplemented by reference TRBV5-1 and TRBJ2-1, the full variable domain reads KAGVTQTPRYLIKTRGQQVTLSCSPISGHRSVSWYQQTPGQGLQFLFEYFSETQRNKGNFPGRFSGRQFSNSRSEMNVSTLELGDSALYLCATQRGVGPYNEQFFGPGTRLTVL.

As regards this clone: A read error may account for a junction end that differs from germline. Different DNA sequences within this sample yield the same CDR3. The rearrangement uses TRBV27 and TRBJ1-2; no firm D call. The CDR3 loop spans 15 amino acids. CDR1 and CDR2 from the germline V gene are MNHEY and SMNVEV (reference sequence). The chain's CDR3 is CASSSYSTTRYGYTF. For the CDR3, the DNA is TGTGCCAGCAGTTCATACAGCACCACTCGTTATGGCTACACCTTT.

V gene TRBV7-9 combines with J gene TRBJ2-7; TRBD1 or TRBD2 may be the D gene (5 bases each). Per the germline V gene, CDR1 is SEHNR and CDR2 is FQNEAQ (reference sequence). Trimming pared 7 bases from V and 1 base from J, leaving 23 bases between. CDR3 length: 17 residues. CDR3 DNA sequence: TGTGCCAGCACTTCTGTGGTATCACCCGGGGCTTCCTACGAGCAGTACTTC. It translates to CASTSVVSPGASYEQYF.

The chain combines TRBV27 with TRBJ2-4; TRBD2 matches 8 bases. CDR1 and CDR2 (germline): MNHEY, SMNVEV (reference sequence). The CDR3 spans 15 residues. Unmatched junction bases numbered 5, after V lost 4 bases and J lost 3 bases. The CDR3 region has the DNA TGTGCCAGCAGTTCTTTAGCGGGGATCAAAAACATTCAGTACTTC. Protein product: CASSSLAGIKNIQYF.

The gene calls are TRBV18 and TRBJ1-2; 10 nucleotides match TRBD1. Trimming took 4 bases from V and 6 from J; bases not matched to a gene: 20. The CDR3 is made up of 19 amino acids. Germline V CDR1 and CDR2: KGHSH, LQKENI. The CDR3 DNA is TGTGCCAGCTCACGATCCCGGGACAGGGGTCTCCTGCACGGCGATGGCTACACCTTC. This encodes CASSRSRDRGLLHGDGYTF.

The V and J genes are TRBV19 and TRBJ1-2, with D unresolved. The length of the CDR3 is 12 residues. V lost 6 bases and J lost 5, with 10 bases in between. The V gene's germline CDR1 is LNHDA and CDR2 SQIVND (reference sequence). The CDR3 reads CASSEPQYGYTF. CDR3 DNA sequence: TGTGCCAGTAGCGAGCCCCAATATGGCTACACCTTC.

The chain combines TRBV4-1 with TRBJ1-5, with 10 positions matching TRBD1. V gave up 0 bases and J gave up 2 bases; unmatched junction bases: 7. The germline V gene has CDR1 MGHRA and CDR2 YSYEKL. The CDR3 covers 18 residues. This CDR3 is CASSQDSRQGAGNQPQHF. CDR3 nucleotide sequence: TGCGCCAGCAGCCAAGATAGCCGACAGGGGGCGGGCAATCAGCCCCAGCATTTT.

The count of this clone is one. J is TRBJ2-3 and V is TRBV9; the D call may be TRBD1 or TRBD2 (5 bases each). Trimming pared 1 base from V and 0 bases from J, leaving 9 bases between. The germline CDR1 and CDR2 sequences are SGDLS and YYNGEE. The CDR3 has 15 residues. The CDR3 DNA reads TGTGCCAGCAGCGTATATTGGGGGAGCACAGATACGCAGTATTTT. It codes for CASSVYWGSTDTQYF.

The chain carries TRBV7-9 and TRBJ1-1; 8 bases line up with TRBD1. CDR3 length equals 14 residues. Trimming at V came to 1 base and at J to 8 bases, leaving 6 bases not matched to a gene. Germline V CDR1 and CDR2: SEHNR, FQNEAQ (reference sequence). The CDR3 spells CASSLVGTGTEAFF. In DNA form, the CDR3 reads TGTGCCAGCAGCTTAGTCGGGACAGGTACCGAAGCTTTCTTT. The full variable domain, completed using reference TRBV7-9 and TRBJ1-1, is DTGVSQNPRHKITKRGQNVTFRCDPISEHNRLYWYRQTLGQGPEFLTYFQNEAQLEKSRLLSDRFSAERPKGSFSTLEIQRTEQGDSAMYLCASSLVGTGTEAFFGQGTRLTVV.

The rearrangement joins TRBV7-6 to TRBJ2-7, with D possibly TRBD2 on 6 matching bases. Trimming took 6 bases from V and 6 from J, leaving 12 bases between them. Germline CDR1 SGHVS, CDR2 FNYEAQ. This CDR3 spans 12 amino acids. The CDR3 loop is CASSGGGLEQYF. CDR3 nucleotide sequence: TGTGCCAGCAGTGGGGGAGGTCTCGAGCAGTACTTC.

This sequence joins TRBV6-5 and TRBJ2-7; the D gene is possibly TRBD1 (5 bases). Germline-derived CDR1 and CDR2 are MNHEY and SVGAGI. V lost 0 bases to trimming and J lost 4 bases, with 13 bases between them. The CDR3 has 15 amino acids. The DNA of the CDR3 is TGTGCCAGCAGTTACTCGAGACAGACAGCTTACGAGCAGTACTTC. It translates to CASSYSRQTAYEQYF.

This clone was recorded once. The CDR3 DNA reads as TGTGCCAGCATCGACAGACAGGGCGACAACTATGGCTACACCTTC. Protein: CASIDRQGDNYGYTF. The chain has TRBV11-2 and TRBJ1-2; 7 positions match TRBD1. Trimming at V came to 7 bases and at J to 2 bases, leaving 10 bases not matched to a gene. The CDR3 has 15 residues. Germline V gene lookup returns CDR1 SGHAT and CDR2 FQNNGV. The full variable domain, its missing parts supplied by reference TRBV11-2 and TRBJ1-2, is EAGVAQSPRYKIIEKRQSVAFWCNPISGHATLYWYQQILGQGPKLLIQFQNNGVVDDSQLPKDRFSAERLKGVDSTLKIQPAKLEDSAVYLCASIDRQGDNYGYTFGSGTRLTVV.